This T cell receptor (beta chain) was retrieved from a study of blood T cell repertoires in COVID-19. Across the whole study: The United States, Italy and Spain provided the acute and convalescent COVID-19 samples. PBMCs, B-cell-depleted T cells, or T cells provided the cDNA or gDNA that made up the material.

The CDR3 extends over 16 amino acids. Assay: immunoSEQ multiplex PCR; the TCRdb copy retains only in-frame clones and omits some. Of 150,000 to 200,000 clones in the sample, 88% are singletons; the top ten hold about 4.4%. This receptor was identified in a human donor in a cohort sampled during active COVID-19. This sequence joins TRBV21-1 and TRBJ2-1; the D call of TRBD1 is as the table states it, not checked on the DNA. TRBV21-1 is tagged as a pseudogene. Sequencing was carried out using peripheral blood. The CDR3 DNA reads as TGTGCCAGCAGTCCAAATACGGCAGGGTTGGACAATGAGCAGTTCTTC. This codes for CASSPNTAGLDNEQFF.